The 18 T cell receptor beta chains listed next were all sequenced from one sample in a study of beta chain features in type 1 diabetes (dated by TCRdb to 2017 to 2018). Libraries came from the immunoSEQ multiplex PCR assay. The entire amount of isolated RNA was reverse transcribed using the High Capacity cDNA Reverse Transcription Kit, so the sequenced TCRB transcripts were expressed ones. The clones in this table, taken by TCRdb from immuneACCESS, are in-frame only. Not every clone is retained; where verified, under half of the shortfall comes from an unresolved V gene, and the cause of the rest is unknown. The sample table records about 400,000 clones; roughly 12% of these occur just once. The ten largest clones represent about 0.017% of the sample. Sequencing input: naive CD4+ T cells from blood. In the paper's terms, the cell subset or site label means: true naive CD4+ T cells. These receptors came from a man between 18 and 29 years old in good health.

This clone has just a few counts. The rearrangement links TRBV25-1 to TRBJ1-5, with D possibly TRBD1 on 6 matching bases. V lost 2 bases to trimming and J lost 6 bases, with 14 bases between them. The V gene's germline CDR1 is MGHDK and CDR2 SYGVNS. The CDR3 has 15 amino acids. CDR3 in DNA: TGTGCCAGCAGTGAAAAGGGGGGGAAGGGTCAGCCCCAGCATTTT. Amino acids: CASSEKGGKGQPQHF.

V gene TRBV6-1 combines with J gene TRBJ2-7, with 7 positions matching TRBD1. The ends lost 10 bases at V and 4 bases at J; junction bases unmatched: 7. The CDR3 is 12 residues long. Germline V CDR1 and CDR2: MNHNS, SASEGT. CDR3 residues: CATTGQLYEQYF. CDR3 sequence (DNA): TGTGCCACTACGGGACAGCTTTACGAGCAGTACTTC.

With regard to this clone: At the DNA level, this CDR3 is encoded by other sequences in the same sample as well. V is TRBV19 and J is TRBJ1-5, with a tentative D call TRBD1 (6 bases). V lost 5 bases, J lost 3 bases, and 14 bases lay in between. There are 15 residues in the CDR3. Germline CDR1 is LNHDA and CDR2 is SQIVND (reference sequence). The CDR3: CASSPGGRSNQPQHF. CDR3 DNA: TGTGCCAGTAGTCCGGGGGGCAGGTCCAATCAGCCCCAGCATTTT.

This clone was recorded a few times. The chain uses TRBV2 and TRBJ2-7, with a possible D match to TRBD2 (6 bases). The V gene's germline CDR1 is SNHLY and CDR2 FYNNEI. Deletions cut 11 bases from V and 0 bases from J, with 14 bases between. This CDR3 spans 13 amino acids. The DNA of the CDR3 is TGTGCCGGCCATAGCGGTAGCTCCTACGAGCAGTACTTC. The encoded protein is CAGHSGSSYEQYF.

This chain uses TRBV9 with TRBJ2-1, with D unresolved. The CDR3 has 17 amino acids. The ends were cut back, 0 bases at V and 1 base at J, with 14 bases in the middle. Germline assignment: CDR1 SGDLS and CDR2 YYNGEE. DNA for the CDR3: TGTGCCAGCAGCGTAGAACCACTTCGGTTTTCCTACAATGAGCAGTTCTTC. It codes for CASSVEPLRFSYNEQFF.

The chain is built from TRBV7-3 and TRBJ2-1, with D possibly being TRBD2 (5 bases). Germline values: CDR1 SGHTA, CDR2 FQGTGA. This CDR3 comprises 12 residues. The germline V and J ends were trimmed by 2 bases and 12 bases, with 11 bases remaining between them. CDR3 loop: CASSLREGRQFF. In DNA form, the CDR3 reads TGTGCCAGCAGCTTACGGGAAGGGAGGCAGTTCTTC. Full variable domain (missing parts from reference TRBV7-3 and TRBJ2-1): GAGVSQTPSNKVTEKGKYVELRCDPISGHTALYWYRQSLGQGPEFLIYFQGTGAADDSGLPNDRFFAVRPEGSVSTLKIQRTERGDSAVYLCASSLREGRQFFGPGTRLTVL.

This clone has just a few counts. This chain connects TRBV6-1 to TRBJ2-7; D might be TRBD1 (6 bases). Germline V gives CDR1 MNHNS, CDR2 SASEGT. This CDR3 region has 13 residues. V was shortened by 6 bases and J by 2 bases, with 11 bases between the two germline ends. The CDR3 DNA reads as TGTGCCAGCAGCCAACAGGGTACCTACGAGCAGTACTTC. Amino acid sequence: CASSQQGTYEQYF.

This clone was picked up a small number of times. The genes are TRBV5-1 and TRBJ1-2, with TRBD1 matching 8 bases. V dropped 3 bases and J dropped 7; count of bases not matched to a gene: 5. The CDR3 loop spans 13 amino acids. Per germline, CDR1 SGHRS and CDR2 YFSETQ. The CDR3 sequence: CASSSSDRGGYTF. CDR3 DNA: TGCGCCAGCAGCTCAAGCGACAGGGGTGGCTACACCTTC.

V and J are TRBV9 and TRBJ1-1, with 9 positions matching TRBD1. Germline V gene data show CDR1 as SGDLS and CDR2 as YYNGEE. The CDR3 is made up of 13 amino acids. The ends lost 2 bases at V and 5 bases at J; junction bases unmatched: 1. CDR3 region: CASSVDRGTEAFF. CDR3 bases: TGTGCCAGCAGCGTTGACAGGGGGACTGAAGCTTTCTTT.

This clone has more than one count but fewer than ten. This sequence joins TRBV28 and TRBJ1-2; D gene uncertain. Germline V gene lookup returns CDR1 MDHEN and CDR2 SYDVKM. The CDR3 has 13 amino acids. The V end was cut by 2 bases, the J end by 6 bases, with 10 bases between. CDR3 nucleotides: TGTGCCAGCAGTTTAAGGGCAGCGGATGGCTACACCTTC. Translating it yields CASSLRAADGYTF.

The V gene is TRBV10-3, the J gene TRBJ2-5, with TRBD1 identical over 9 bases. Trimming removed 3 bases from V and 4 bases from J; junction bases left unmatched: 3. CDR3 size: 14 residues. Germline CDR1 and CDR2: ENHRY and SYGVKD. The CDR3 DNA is TGTGCCATCAGTGACACAGGGGGCTCAGAGACCCAGTACTTC. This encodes CAISDTGGSETQYF.

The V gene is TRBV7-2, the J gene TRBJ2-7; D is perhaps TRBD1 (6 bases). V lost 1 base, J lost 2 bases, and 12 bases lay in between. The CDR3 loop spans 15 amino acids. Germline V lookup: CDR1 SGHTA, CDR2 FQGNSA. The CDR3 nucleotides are TGTGCCAGCAGCTTAGTCCAGGGGCCAACCTACGAGCAGTACTTC. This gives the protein CASSLVQGPTYEQYF.

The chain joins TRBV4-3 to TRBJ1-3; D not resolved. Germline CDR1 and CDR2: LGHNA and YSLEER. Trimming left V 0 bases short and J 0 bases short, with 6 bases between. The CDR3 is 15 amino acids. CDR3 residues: CASSQDYSSGNTIYF. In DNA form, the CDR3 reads TGCGCCAGCAGCCAAGATTATAGCTCTGGAAACACCATATATTTT.

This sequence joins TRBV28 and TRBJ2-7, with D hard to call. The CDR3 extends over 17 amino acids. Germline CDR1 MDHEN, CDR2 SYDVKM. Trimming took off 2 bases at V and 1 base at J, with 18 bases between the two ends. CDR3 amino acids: CASSLKVQPNPSYEQYF. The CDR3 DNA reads TGTGCCAGCAGTTTAAAGGTACAGCCGAATCCTTCCTACGAGCAGTACTTC.

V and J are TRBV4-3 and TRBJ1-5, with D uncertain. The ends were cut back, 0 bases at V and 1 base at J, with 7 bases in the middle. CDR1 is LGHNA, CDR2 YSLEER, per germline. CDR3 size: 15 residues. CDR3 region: CASSQDHLSNQPQHF. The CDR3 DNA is TGCGCCAGCAGCCAAGATCATCTAAGCAATCAGCCCCAGCATTTT.

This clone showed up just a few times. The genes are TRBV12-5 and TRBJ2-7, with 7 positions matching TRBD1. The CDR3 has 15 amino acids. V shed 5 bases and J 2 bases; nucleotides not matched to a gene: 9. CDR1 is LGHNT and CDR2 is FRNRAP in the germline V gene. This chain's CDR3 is CASGPEDRTAYEQYF. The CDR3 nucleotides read TGTGCTAGTGGTCCAGAGGACAGGACCGCCTACGAGCAGTACTTC.

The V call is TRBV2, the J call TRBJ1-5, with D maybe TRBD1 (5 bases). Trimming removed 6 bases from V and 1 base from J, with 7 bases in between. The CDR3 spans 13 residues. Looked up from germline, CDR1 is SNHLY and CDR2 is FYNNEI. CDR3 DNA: TGTGCCAGCAGGGGACTGAGCAATCAGCCCCAGCATTTT. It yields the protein CASRGLSNQPQHF.

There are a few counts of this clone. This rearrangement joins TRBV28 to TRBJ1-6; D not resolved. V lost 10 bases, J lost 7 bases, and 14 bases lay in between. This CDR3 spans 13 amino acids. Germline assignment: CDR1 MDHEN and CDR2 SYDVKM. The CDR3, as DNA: TGTGCCATTGCCCGGAGCTTCAATTCACCCCTCCACTTT. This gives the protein CAIARSFNSPLHF.